This TCR beta chain was recovered during a study of Ad26.COV2.S vaccination and SARS-CoV-2 variants. The data were produced by immunoSEQ multiplex PCR, yet TCRdb's version contains in-frame clones alone and is incomplete. The sample consists of some 350,000 clones, roughly 90% of them appearing once. This CDR3 has 15 residues. Per germline, CDR1 MDHEN and CDR2 SYDVKM. Trimming took 1 base from V and 6 from J, leaving 13 bases between them. Sample treatment: 15 to 20 received Ad26.COV2.S at low or high dose, single or two shots; 5 received placebo; per-sample allocation not given. Day 63 after the first injection of vaccine or placebo was the sampling time.

This material consisted of peripheral blood, taken in a trial of Ad26.COV2.S vaccine versus placebo. This TCR derives from a person between 18 and 65 years old who received the Ad26.COV2.S COVID-19 vaccine or a placebo. The V and J genes are TRBV28 and TRBJ1-5, with D perhaps TRBD1 (5 bases). Here the CDR3 reads CASSLFASGVQPQHF. In DNA, the CDR3 is TGTGCCAGCAGTTTATTTGCGTCGGGGGTTCAGCCCCAGCATTTT.